A selection of T cell receptor beta chains follows, all from one sample in a study of breast tumors, draining lymph nodes, adjacent tissues. Using its own MiXCR run on the multiplex PCR reads, TCRdb lists one record per CDR3 protein. The repertoire holds around 170,000 distinct CDR3 sequences, with roughly a third as singletons. Sequenced input: axillary lymph node tissue. These receptors were taken from a female donor with breast cancer. Some clones in this sample may be carry-over from other donors' samples. Each CDR3 is given with its conserved first and last residue. The size entry is marked missing in some rows and otherwise reads once, few, many or a size class.

TRBJ2-2	TRBV13	-	CASSSSFKGELFF
TRBJ1-4	TRBV7-2	many	CASSLGGPSEKLFF
TRBJ1-2	TRBV6-5	few	CASTTGRGNRGYTF
TRBJ1-5	TRBV6-6	many	CASSHPGQGNQPQHF
TRBJ1-2	TRBV19	many	CASSRGDYGYTF
TRBJ2-7	TRBV12-3/TRBV12-4	many	CASSLSDLGGTGGIYEQYF
TRBJ1-6	TRBV5-8	many	CASRTGGDSPLHF
TRBJ1-6	TRBV6-4	-	CASSDLTGRSPLHF
TRBJ2-7	TRBV6-1	-	CASLVDPENYYEQYF
TRBJ1-6	TRBV9	many	CASSAGRGPHNSPLHF
TRBJ2-1	TRBV2	-	CASGTSGRGVRNEQFF
TRBJ2-2	TRBV9	-	CAPRAGLNTGELFF
TRBJ2-5	TRBV11-3	many	CASSLRGGRETQYF
TRBJ1-5	TRBV10-2	many	CASSDTRQGNSNQPQHF
TRBJ2-5	TRBV5-6	few	CASSGNVTETQYF
TRBJ2-7	TRBV20-1	many	CSAQIPGQGTSYEQYF
TRBJ2-7	TRBV6-5	-	CAGRPNRYRDRGSTVSYEQYF
TRBJ2-1	TRBV20-1	many	CSARDQTSGGRGEQFF
TRBJ1-3	TRBV7-7	many	CASSLGRGPGNTIYF
TRBJ1-2	TRBV6-5	-	CASSHSIGGSNYGYTF
TRBJ1-4	TRBV5-6	-	CASSMGGREKLFF
TRBJ2-3	TRBV7-2	many	CASSLLVLGDTQYF
TRBJ2-1	TRBV6-5	-	CASSTSVNEQFF
TRBJ1-2	TRBV5-6	many	CASSPGRGGREGYTF
TRBJ2-1	TRBV29-1	many	CSVDVGGGYYNEQFF
TRBJ1-3	TRBV19	-	CASSRVGRLYF
TRBJ2-3	TRBV7-9	many	CASSLGQGDTFF
TRBJ2-3	TRBV9	many	CASSVGNTDTQYF
TRBJ2-4	TRBV7-3	few	CASSLQGLAKNIQYF
TRBJ2-3	TRBV7-3	many	CASSLTSPGTADTQYF
TRBJ1-2	TRBV10-3	many	CAISQTGSNYGYTF